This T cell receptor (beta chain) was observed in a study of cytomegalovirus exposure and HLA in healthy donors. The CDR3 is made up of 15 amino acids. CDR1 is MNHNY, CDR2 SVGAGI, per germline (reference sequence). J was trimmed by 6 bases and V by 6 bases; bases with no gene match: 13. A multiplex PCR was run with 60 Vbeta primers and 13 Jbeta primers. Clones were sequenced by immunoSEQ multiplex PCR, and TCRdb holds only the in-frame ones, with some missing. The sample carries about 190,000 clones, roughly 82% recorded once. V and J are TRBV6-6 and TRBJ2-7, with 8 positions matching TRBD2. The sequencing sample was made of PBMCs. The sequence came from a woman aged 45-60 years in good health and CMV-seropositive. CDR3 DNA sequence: TGTGCCAGCAGCCTAACCGACCTCGGGGGGGGCGAGCAGTACTTC. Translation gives CASSLTDLGGGEQYF.